One sample yielded the 3 T cell receptor beta chains listed below, sequenced in a study of early T cells in non-severe SARS-CoV-2 infection (dated by TCRdb to the early 2020s). Preparation of the library involved 5' RACE. Sequencer: NextSeq 500. TCRdb reprocessing: public reads trimmed at Q25 with fastp, clones called with MiXCR, in-frame beta chains kept. CDR3 protein duplicates are merged, each entry listing the most common genes and DNA. For this sample the table gives some 85,000 distinct CDR3 sequences, of which roughly an eighth were detected only once. The ten biggest clones cover over 1.2% of the sample. Material for sequencing was whole blood. The receptors shown here come from an adult who was a healthcare worker with PCR-confirmed SARS-CoV-2 infection or an uninfected control (not recorded which).

Many counts were recorded for this clonotype. This rearrangement joins TRBV18 to TRBJ1-1, with 10 positions matching TRBD1. This CDR3 comprises 16 residues. Trimming removed 3 bases from V and 1 base from J; junction bases left unmatched: 5. CDR1 and CDR2 from the germline V gene are KGHSH and LQKENI. CDR3 in DNA: TGTGCCAGCTCACCCGGGACAGGGGACAGGAACACTGAAGCTTTCTTT. Protein product: CASSPGTGDRNTEAFF.

Ten or more counts support this clonotype. This chain uses TRBV20-1 with TRBJ2-5; weak D call: TRBD2 (6 bases). Germline lookup yields CDR1 DFQATT and CDR2 SNEGSKA (reference sequence). Trimming pared 3 bases from V and 4 bases from J, leaving 18 bases between. The CDR3 sequence is 15 residues long. The DNA for the CDR3 is TGCAGTGCTAGTCCTGTCCGGGACTTCGGAGAGACCCAGTACTTC. Amino acids: CSASPVRDFGETQYF.

About this clonotype: This CDR3 fails to terminate in the conserved phenylalanine or tryptophan, so it likely reflects a read error. V and J are TRBV7-9 and TRBJ2-3; TRBD1 aligns across 7 bases. V was pared by 4 bases and J by 5 bases, with 9 bases of the junction left unmatched. This CDR3 comprises 15 residues. CDR1 SEHNR and CDR2 FQNEAQ come from the germline V gene (reference sequence). CDR3 sequence reads: CASSSRQGAVDTQYI. In DNA, the CDR3 is TGTGCCAGCAGCTCCCGACAGGGCGCGGTAGATACGCAGTATATT.